The 3 T cell receptor beta chains presented below share a single source sample, sequenced in a study of shared clonotypes between healthy human individuals. Naive CD8 cells comprised CD45RO-negative, CCR7-positively selected cells, excluding terminally differentiated effector memory CD45RA+ cells. TCRdb keeps only in-frame clones here, not all; method: immunoSEQ multiplex PCR. The data hold roughly 2,000,000 clones, with roughly 95% observed a single time. The sample taken for sequencing was naive CD8+ T cells from PBMCs. All receptors derive from a man aged 18 to 29 in good health. Some clones in this sample may be carry-over from other donors' samples.

This chain joins TRBV10-3 and TRBJ2-2; 10 nucleotides align to TRBD1. The trim removed 10 bases at V and 4 bases at J, leaving 6 bases unmatched. From germline, CDR1 is ENHRY and CDR2 SYGVKD. The CDR3 runs to 14 residues. The CDR3 DNA sequence: TGTGCCACGGGGGGACAGGGGACCACCGGGGAGCTGTTTTTT. Encoded protein: CATGGQGTTGELFF.

The chain combines TRBV19 with TRBJ1-2; a weak D match, TRBD1 (6 bases). CDR1 LNHDA and CDR2 SQIVND come from the germline V gene (reference sequence). The CDR3 extends over 15 amino acids. Trimming cost V 8 bases and J 1 base, with 17 bases left between them. This CDR3 reads CASALGGLLNYGYTF. The DNA for the CDR3 is TGTGCCAGTGCGTTAGGGGGGCTACTTAACTATGGCTACACCTTC.

This clone was recorded only once. CDR3 DNA: TGTGCCAGCACCTCAAGCGGGAGGATAAACGAGCAGTACTTC. This codes for CASTSSGRINEQYF. This chain joins TRBV5-4 and TRBJ2-7; 9 bases map to TRBD2. Germline V gives CDR1 SGHNT, CDR2 YYREEE (reference sequence). This CDR3 is built from 14 residues. V lost 6 bases, J lost 5 bases, and 9 bases stayed unmatched.